This T cell receptor (beta chain) was retrieved from a study of OX40 agonist ivuxolimab in advanced cancers. There are 13 residues in the CDR3. Trimming shortened V by 3 bases and J by 1 base, and 7 bases separated the two germline ends. Germline V gene sequence: CDR1 SGHTA, CDR2 FQGNSA. The data were produced by immunoSEQ multiplex PCR, yet TCRdb's version contains in-frame clones alone and is incomplete. This sample yields over 95,000 clones, of which over 75% are seen a single time; less than 0.4% belongs to the top ten. The TCR originated in an adult with an advanced solid tumor such as melanoma, head and neck, liver or kidney cancer. J is TRBJ2-7 and V is TRBV7-2; D ambiguous. This specimen consisted of CD4+ or CD8+ T cells sorted from blood, obtained in a trial of the OX40 agonist ivuxolimab. This chain's CDR3 is CASSLTPSYEQYF. CDR3 nucleotide sequence: TGTGCCAGCAGCTTGACTCCATCCTACGAGCAGTACTTC.